Sequencing of this T cell receptor (beta chain) was carried out in a study of blood T cell repertoires in COVID-19. Assay used: immunoSEQ multiplex PCR; TCRdb lists only in-frame clones, some missing. The data show 150,000 to 200,000 clones, 75% to 90% seen once. CDR1 and CDR2 from the germline V gene are MNHEY and SVGEGT. CDR3 length equals 17 residues. The trim removed 4 bases at V and 5 bases at J, leaving 13 bases unmatched. The chain couples TRBV6-2 or TRBV6-3 to TRBJ2-1; 8 bases match TRBD2. This TCR derives from a human donor in a cohort sampled during active COVID-19. The specimen sequenced was peripheral blood. The CDR3 sequence: CASSFQLIRTSNNEQFF. The CDR3 bases are TGTGCCAGCAGTTTTCAGCTAATAAGGACTAGCAACAATGAGCAGTTCTTC.